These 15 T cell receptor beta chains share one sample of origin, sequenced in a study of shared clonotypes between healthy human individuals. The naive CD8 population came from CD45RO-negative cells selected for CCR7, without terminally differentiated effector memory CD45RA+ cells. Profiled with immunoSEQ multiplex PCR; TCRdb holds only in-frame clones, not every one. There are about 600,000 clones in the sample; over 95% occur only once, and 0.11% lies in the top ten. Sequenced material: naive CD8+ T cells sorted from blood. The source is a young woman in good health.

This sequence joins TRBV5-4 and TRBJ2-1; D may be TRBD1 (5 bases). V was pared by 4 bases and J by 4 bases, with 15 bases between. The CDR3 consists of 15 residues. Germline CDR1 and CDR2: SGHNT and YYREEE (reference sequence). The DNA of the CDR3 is TGTGCCAGCAGCCCGCAGCAGGGTCGGTACAATGAGCAGTTCTTC. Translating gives CASSPQQGRYNEQFF.

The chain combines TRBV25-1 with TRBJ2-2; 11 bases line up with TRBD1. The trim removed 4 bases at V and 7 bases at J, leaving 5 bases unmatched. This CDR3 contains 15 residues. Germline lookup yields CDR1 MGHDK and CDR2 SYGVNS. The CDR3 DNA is TGTGCCAGCAGTGGTGGACAGGGGGCTGGCGGGGAGCTGTTTTTT. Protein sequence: CASSGGQGAGGELFF.

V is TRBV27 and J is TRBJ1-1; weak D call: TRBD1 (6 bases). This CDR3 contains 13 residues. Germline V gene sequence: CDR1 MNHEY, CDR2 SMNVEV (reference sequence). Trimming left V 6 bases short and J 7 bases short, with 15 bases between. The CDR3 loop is CASSPGHKFEAFF. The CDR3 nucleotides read TGTGCCAGCAGCCCGGGACATAAATTTGAAGCTTTCTTT.

The CDR3 DNA reads TGTGCCACCAGCAGAGGTACAGGGGGGGGCTACGAGCAGTACTTC. Translating it yields CATSRGTGGGYEQYF. The rearrangement links TRBV15 to TRBJ2-7; possibly TRBD1 for D (8 bases). CDR3 length: 15 residues. Per germline, CDR1 LNHNV and CDR2 YYDKDF (reference sequence). Deletions cut 1 base from V and 3 bases from J, with 13 bases between.

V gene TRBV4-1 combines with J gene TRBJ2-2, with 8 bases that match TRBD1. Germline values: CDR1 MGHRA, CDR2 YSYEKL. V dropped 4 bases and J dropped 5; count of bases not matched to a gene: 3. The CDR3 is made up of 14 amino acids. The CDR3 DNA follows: TGCGCCAGCAGCCCCTGGACAGGGACCGGGGAGCTGTTTTTT. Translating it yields CASSPWTGTGELFF.

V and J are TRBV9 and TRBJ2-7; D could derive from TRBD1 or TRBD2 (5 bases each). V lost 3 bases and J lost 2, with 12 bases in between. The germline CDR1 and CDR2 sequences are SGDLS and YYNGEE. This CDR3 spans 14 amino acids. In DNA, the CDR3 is TGTGCCAGCAGCGGGGGGTCGAAGCCCTACGAGCAGTACTTC. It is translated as CASSGGSKPYEQYF. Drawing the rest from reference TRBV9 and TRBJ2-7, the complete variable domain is DSGVTQTPKHLITATGQRVTLRCSPRSGDLSVYWYQQSLDQGLQFLIQYYNGEERAKGNILERFSAQQFPDLHSELNLSSLELGDSALYFCASSGGSKPYEQYFGPGTRLTVT.

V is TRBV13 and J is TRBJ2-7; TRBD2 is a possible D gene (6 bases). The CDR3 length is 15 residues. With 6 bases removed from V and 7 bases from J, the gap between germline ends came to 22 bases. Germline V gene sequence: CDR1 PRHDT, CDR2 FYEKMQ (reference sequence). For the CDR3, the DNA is TGTGCCAGCAGGACATGGAGGCGGGGACCTCGGGAGCAGTACTTC. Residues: CASRTWRRGPREQYF.

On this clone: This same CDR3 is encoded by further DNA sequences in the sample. The CDR3: CASSSTTGTGYYGYTF. The CDR3 nucleotides read TGTGCCAGCAGCTCTACTACCGGGACAGGCTACTATGGCTACACCTTC. V usage is TRBV28 and J usage is TRBJ1-2; 8 nucleotides match TRBD1. The CDR3 loop spans 16 amino acids. V gave up 6 bases and J gave up 3 bases; unmatched junction bases: 12. The germline V gene has CDR1 MDHEN and CDR2 SYDVKM.

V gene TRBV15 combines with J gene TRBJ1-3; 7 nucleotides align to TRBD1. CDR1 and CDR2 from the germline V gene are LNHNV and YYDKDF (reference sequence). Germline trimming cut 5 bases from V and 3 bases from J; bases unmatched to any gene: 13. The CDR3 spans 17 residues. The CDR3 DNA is TGTGCCACCAGCGGGCGCCCGACAGGGCTAAGTGGAAACACCATATATTTT. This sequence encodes CATSGRPTGLSGNTIYF.

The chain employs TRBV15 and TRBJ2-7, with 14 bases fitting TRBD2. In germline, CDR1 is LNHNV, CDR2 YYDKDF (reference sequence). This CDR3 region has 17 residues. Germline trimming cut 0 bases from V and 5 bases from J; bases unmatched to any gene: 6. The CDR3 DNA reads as TGTGCCACCAGCAGAGATCCCCCGGGACTAGCGGGAGACGAGCAGTACTTC. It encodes CATSRDPPGLAGDEQYF.

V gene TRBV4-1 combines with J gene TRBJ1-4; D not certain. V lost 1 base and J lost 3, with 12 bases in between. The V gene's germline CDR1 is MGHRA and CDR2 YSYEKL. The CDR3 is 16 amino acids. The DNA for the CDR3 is TGCGCCAGCAGCCAAGCCTCCGGGTTGGCTAATGAAAAACTGTTTTTT. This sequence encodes CASSQASGLANEKLFF.

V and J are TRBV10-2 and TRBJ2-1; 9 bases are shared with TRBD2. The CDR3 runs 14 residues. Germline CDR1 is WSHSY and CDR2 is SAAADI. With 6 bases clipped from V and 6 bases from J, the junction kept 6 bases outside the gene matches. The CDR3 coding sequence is TGCGCCAGCAGCTCGGGACTAGCATCCAATGAGCAGTTCTTC. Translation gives CASSSGLASNEQFF.

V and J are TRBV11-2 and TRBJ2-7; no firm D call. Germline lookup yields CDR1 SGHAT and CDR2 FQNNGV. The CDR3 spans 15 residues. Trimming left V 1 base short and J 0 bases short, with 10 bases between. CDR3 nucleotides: TGTGCCAGCAGCTTAGGGCGGATGGCCTCCTACGAGCAGTACTTC. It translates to CASSLGRMASYEQYF.

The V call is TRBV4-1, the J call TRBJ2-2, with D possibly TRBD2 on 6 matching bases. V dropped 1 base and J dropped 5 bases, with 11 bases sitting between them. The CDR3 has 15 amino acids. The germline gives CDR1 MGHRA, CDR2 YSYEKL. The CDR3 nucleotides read TGCGCCAGCAGCCAAGTTTGGGGACTTACCGGGGAGCTGTTTTTT. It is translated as CASSQVWGLTGELFF.

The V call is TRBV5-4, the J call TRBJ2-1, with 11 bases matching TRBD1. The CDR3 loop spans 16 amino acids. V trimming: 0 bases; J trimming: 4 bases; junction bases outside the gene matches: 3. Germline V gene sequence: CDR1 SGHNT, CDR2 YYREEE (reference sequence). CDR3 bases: TGTGCCAGCAGCTTGGTTGGGACAGGGGGTTACAATGAGCAGTTCTTC. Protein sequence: CASSLVGTGGYNEQFF.